The present T cell receptor beta chain was sequenced within a study of regulatory T cells in long-lasting Graves disease. Turning to this clonotype: Given a much more abundant clone one base away, this may be a read error.

Time point noted: newly diagnosed GD, antithyroid drugs for less than 3 months. Construction of the TCR library relied on RNA isolated from PBMCs. EDTA tubes received around 9 milliliters of collected peripheral blood. Building the TCR beta libraries relied on iRepertoire HTBI primers, and CDR3 regions underwent Arm-PCR. TCRdb reanalysed the multiplex PCR reads using MiXCR and keeps one entry per CDR3 protein. The sample lists hundreds of thousands of distinct CDR3 sequences; roughly 16% were seen once. The same specimen was also included in a second study, on T cells in Graves' hyperthyroidism and ophthalmopathy. That study reports: Blood also showed most of the thyroid clonotypes that were expanded above 0.001. Ophthalmopathy could be told apart from stable hyperthyroidism with a 13 V-J model. Ophthalmopathy, as predicted by the model, came a median approximately 5.9 months after the prediction.

Specimen: peripheral blood mononuclear cells (PBMCs), collected at new diagnosis, from a patient treated with antithyroid drugs. This sequence was found in a woman aged 25 to 39 with Graves disease.

The chain's CDR3 is CASSLVRTGTYKQYF. The CDR3 DNA reads as TGTGCCAGCAGCTTAGTGAGGACAGGGACCTACAAGCAGTACTTC. The rearrangement joins TRBV7-2 to TRBJ2-7, with 8 bases that match TRBD1. Germline values: CDR1 SGHTA, CDR2 FQGNSA. The CDR3 runs 15 residues.